These 6 T cell receptor beta chains share one sample of origin, sequenced in a study of blood T cell repertoires in COVID-19. The assay was immunoSEQ multiplex PCR, and TCRdb's table has in-frame clones only and misses some. The table lists under 300,000 clones, around 85% of them singletons. Source material: peripheral blood. Receptors were obtained from a woman between 25 and 40 years old with COVID-19, enrolled during active disease.

This chain joins TRBV19 and TRBJ2-1, with TRBD2 identical over 7 bases. Germline loops: CDR1 LNHDA, CDR2 SQIVND (reference sequence). The ends lost 1 base at V and 6 bases at J; junction bases unmatched: 3. This CDR3 comprises 14 residues. This CDR3 is CASSIAGGSNEQFF. The CDR3 DNA reads as TGTGCCAGTAGTATAGCGGGGGGAAGCAATGAGCAGTTCTTC.

The CDR3 DNA is TGTGCCAGCAGTTTACAGGAACTCGGTGAAGCTTTCTTT. Translated: CASSLQELGEAFF. J is TRBJ1-1 and V is TRBV12-3 or TRBV12-4; unclear D gene. Trimming removed 2 bases from V and 7 bases from J, with 11 bases in between. The CDR3 has 13 amino acids.

The V and J genes are TRBV19 and TRBJ2-7; 8 bases are a match to TRBD2. Germline CDR1 is LNHDA and CDR2 is SQIVND (reference sequence). The CDR3 covers 14 residues. V shed 5 bases and J 5 bases; nucleotides not matched to a gene: 8. The CDR3 sequence: CASSSGLAFHEQYF. The CDR3 bases are TGTGCCAGTAGTTCCGGACTAGCTTTCCACGAGCAGTACTTC.

The table lists this clone with a count of one. CDR3 amino acids: CASSYISGGVEAFF. In DNA, the CDR3 is TGTGCCAGCAGTTACATTTCAGGGGGCGTGGAAGCTTTCTTT. The rearrangement uses TRBV6-2 or TRBV6-3 and TRBJ1-1; TRBD1 agrees at 8 bases. CDR1 MNHEY and CDR2 SVGEGT come from the germline V gene. V was clipped by 2 bases and J by 8 bases; unmatched bases: 7. This CDR3 contains 14 residues.

The J gene is TRBJ1-1, the V gene TRBV27, with a possible D match to TRBD1 (6 bases). The germline CDR1 and CDR2 sequences are MNHEY and SMNVEV (reference sequence). This CDR3 is 14 amino acids long. V was shortened by 3 bases and J by 0 bases, with 8 bases between the two germline ends. CDR3: CASSFGGVNTEAFF. As DNA, the CDR3 is TGTGCCAGCAGTTTTGGGGGCGTGAACACTGAAGCTTTCTTT.

In its sample, this clone was seen a few times. The V call is TRBV5-6, the J call TRBJ1-5; perhaps TRBD1 as D (6 bases). Trimming stripped 4 bases from V and 2 bases from J, with 19 bases between. Germline values: CDR1 SGHDT, CDR2 YYEEEE. CDR3 size: 17 residues. The CDR3 reads CASSLGGLQGGNQPQHF. CDR3 DNA: TGTGCCAGCAGCCTGGGGGGATTACAGGGTGGCAATCAGCCCCAGCATTTT.